Following are 7 T cell receptor beta chains from one sample sequenced in a study of monozygotic twins with inflammatory bowel disease. TCRdb re-called the 5' RACE reads; one entry per CDR3 protein, DNA not given. This sample's table has approximately 210,000 distinct CDR3 sequences. Sequencing input: blood. The source of these receptors is a human donor with ulcerative colitis or Crohn's disease, or a healthy co-twin of an affected twin (not recorded which).

The genes are TRBV5-6 and TRBJ2-3; the TCRdb D gene call, TRBD2, has no DNA to confirm it. This CDR3 has 14 amino acids. Germline loops: CDR1 SGHDT, CDR2 YYEEEE. CDR3: CASSLAAGEDTQYF.

The chain combines TRBV7-2 with TRBJ2-2; TCRdb gives TRBD2 as the D gene, but with no DNA this cannot be confirmed. This CDR3 is built from 15 residues. Germline V gives CDR1 SGHTA, CDR2 FQGNSA. The CDR3 reads CASSLLRELTGELFF.

V is TRBV4-3 and J is TRBJ2-1; TCRdb proposes TRBD2, but this gene call is untestable without DNA. The germline CDR1 and CDR2 sequences are LGHNA and YSLEER. CDR3 length equals 16 residues. The CDR3 region is CASSQVVAGAENEQFF.

This chain uses TRBV9 with TRBJ2-3. Germline values: CDR1 SGDLS, CDR2 YYNGEE. The CDR3 spans 15 residues. The CDR3: CASSSTTSGTDTQYF.

The chain links TRBV10-3 to TRBJ2-7; TCRdb selects TRBD1, and the lack of DNA leaves this call unchecked. Germline V gene data show CDR1 as ENHRY and CDR2 as SYGVKD. The CDR3 is 14 amino acids. The CDR3 loop reads CAISQGGSSYEQYF.

The rearrangement links TRBV10-3 to TRBJ2-7; TCRdb gives TRBD2 as the D gene, but with no DNA this cannot be confirmed. CDR1 and CDR2 (germline): ENHRY, SYGVKD. This CDR3 is 16 amino acids long. CDR3 loop: CAISTGTSGRANEQYF.

This rearrangement joins TRBV7-6 to TRBJ2-1; the D gene TCRdb calls, TRBD2, cannot be checked with no DNA. Germline CDR1 reads SGHVS; CDR2 reads FNYEAQ. The length of the CDR3 is 16 residues. CDR3 sequence reads: CASRAGGSSSYNEQFF.